This T cell receptor (beta chain) was sequenced in a study of shared clonotypes between healthy human individuals. Study-level results: Generally, naive subsets (rather than memory subsets) showed larger estimated richness. Sharing across four donors was highest in naive CD4 (around 5%) and lowest in memory CD8 (0.4%).

This clone has only one observation. Its antigen is unidentified. Per germline, CDR1 ENHRY and CDR2 SYGVKD. The CDR3 length is 17 residues. Trimming took 4 bases from V and 6 from J; bases not matched to a gene: 11. Sequencing was performed with immunoSEQ multiplex PCR; in TCRdb, only in-frame clones are kept and a portion is missing. The sample includes roughly 2 million clones, 90% to 95% seen only once; the top ten take 0.1% to 0.15%. This chain connects TRBV10-3 to TRBJ2-7, with 14 bases fitting TRBD2. Material for sequencing was naive CD4+ T cells sorted from blood. Subset defined: CD45RA+ positively selected. The clonotype was recovered from a man younger than 35 in good health. The CDR3 sequence is CAISAVPGLAGVAEQYF. In DNA, the CDR3 is TGTGCCATCAGTGCCGTCCCGGGACTAGCGGGAGTTGCCGAGCAGTACTTC.